This T cell receptor beta chain emerged from a study of cytomegalovirus exposure and HLA in healthy donors. Study conclusions and caveats: In all likelihood, a cluster of highly shared sequence variants was a sequencing artifact. A later analysis found most CMV-associated TCR beta chains apparently HLA-restricted.

The records omit this donor's CMV serostatus. This clone was picked up one time. Its antigen is as yet unknown. 13 Jbeta primers and 60 Vbeta primers were used for the PCR. The protocol was immunoSEQ multiplex PCR, while the TCRdb copy is restricted to in-frame clones and leaves out a portion. This table holds around 150,000 clones, roughly three quarters found once. The V gene's germline CDR1 is SQVTM and CDR2 ANQGSEA. This CDR3 is 13 amino acids long. Between the trimmed V and J ends, which lost 6 bases and 3 bases, there was a span of 15 bases. The V call is TRBV29-1, the J call TRBJ2-7; possible D gene TRBD2, 6 bases. This sequence was found in a human donor in good health. Sequenced: PBMCs. The CDR3 DNA follows: TGCAGCGTCGAACCGCTCGGGGGCTACGAGCAGTACTTC. Protein sequence: CSVEPLGGYEQYF.